This T cell receptor beta chain was observed in a study of cytomegalovirus exposure and HLA in healthy donors. Study context: There were 90 million to 130 million unique TCR beta sequences, drawn from about 180 million T cells, in an earlier analysis. General observations from the study: Roughly uniform depth of sequencing across donors was assumed in presence/absence analyses. Highly shared variants forming one cluster were likely a sequencing artifact.

The CDR3 is 11 amino acids. Germline CDR1 MNHEY, CDR2 SMNVEV (reference sequence). Deletions cut 6 bases from V and 0 bases from J, with 3 bases between. About this clone itself: The antigen remains unidentified. The same CDR3 arises from other DNA sequences in this sample as well.

PCR involved 60 Vbeta and 13 Jbeta primers. The protocol was immunoSEQ multiplex PCR, while the TCRdb copy is restricted to in-frame clones and leaves out a portion. The sample totals 200,000 to 250,000 clones. The sequenced material came from PBMCs. The J gene is TRBJ2-7, the V gene TRBV27; D gene unclear. This TCR derives from a girl aged 2-10 years in good health and CMV-seropositive. This CDR3 is CASSSSYEQYF. CDR3 sequence (DNA): TGTGCCAGCAGCAGCTCCTACGAGCAGTACTTC.